This TCR beta chain was sequenced during a study of regulatory T cells in long-lasting Graves disease (dated by TCRdb to 2020 to 2023). With regard to the full study: Persistent Graves' disease was defined as antithyroid drug treatment for over 5 years with persistently positive TSH receptor autoantibodies. Patients with persistent Graves' disease were compared with patients with newly diagnosed Graves' disease using TCR sequencing and RNA sequencing of peripheral blood. The study was conducted in China and was registered as a clinical trial. TCR sequencing covered some 13 persistent and around 20 newly diagnosed Graves' disease patients, some 33 samples in total. In the clinical cohort, patients with persistent Graves' disease had used antithyroid drugs for an average of around 9.9 years. Broader findings and caveats from the paper: The small sample size was acknowledged by the authors as a limitation that may reduce accuracy. Compared with newly diagnosed patients, persistent Graves' disease patients had lower TCR Shannon entropy and fewer highly expanded clones, which suggests clonal expansion. TRBV28, TRBJ1-2 and TRBJ2-5 were preferentially used in persistent disease, while TRBV20-1 and TRBJ2-1 were favored in newly diagnosed disease. Only peripheral blood was studied, because thyroid tissue, the primary lesion, was inaccessible. Sequencing and analysis were limited to the TCR beta chain. More public clonotypes were shared among persistent patients (over 2,500) than among newly diagnosed patients (just under 1,000).

The time point label, as the study defines it: persistent/refractory GD, antithyroid drugs over 5 years with positive TRAb. RNA was extracted from PBMCs in TRIzol for both TCR sequencing and RNA sequencing. Graves' disease was diagnosed according to American Thyroid Association guidelines. Recruitment of patients was carried out at an endocrinology department in Xi'an, China. Each patient gave about 8.1 milliliters of peripheral blood, collected in an EDTA anticoagulant tube. Ficoll Paque Plus density gradient separation was used to isolate PBMCs, and no additional T cell sorting was done. An Agilent 2100 Bioanalyzer and agarose gel were used to check RNA quality, and a NanoDrop 2000 was used to measure RNA concentration. The library was produced with multiplex PCR. The reads were generated on an Illumina HiSeq 4000. TCR beta libraries were built with iRepertoire HTBI primers and Arm-PCR amplification of CDR3 regions. Before sequencing, the PCR products underwent gel purification. On the authors' methods: Across samples, about 64 TRBV and 14 TRBJ segments were identified and used for gene usage analysis of CDR3 amino acid clonotypes. Filtered high-quality paired reads were merged into contigs using COPE and FqMerger. BLAST was used to align contigs to the IMGT TRBV, TRBD and TRBJ reference genes, and CDR3 was defined following IMGT. Clonotypes above 0.1% frequency were classified as highly expanded clones. Shannon entropy was used to measure repertoire diversity, and the Gini coefficient was used to measure V-J evenness. A clonotype found in more than one individual was treated as public. Starting from the raw public reads, TCRdb applied fastp trimming at Q25, assembled clones with MiXCR and retained in-frame beta chains. CDR3 protein sequences are deduplicated, and each keeps its most common genes and DNA. TCRdb, not the original authors, processed these V and J calls. The sample table shows over 300,000 distinct CDR3 sequences, and less than 20% are seen once. The ten largest clonotypes hold 29% of the sample.

Looking up the germline V gene (reference sequence) yields CDR1 DFQATT and CDR2 SNEGSKA. The CDR3 is 15 residues long, ends included. The retained sequence is limited to the CDR3, 45 bases, with the frame set at the first base. V was cut back by 2 bases and J by 0 bases, leaving a gap of 14 bases between them. This clonotype has a handful of counts. Its antigen remains unidentified. The conserved closing phenylalanine or tryptophan is absent in this CDR3, likely reflecting a read error. The sequenced sample was peripheral blood mononuclear cells (PBMCs), obtained when the disease was refractory, from a patient treated with antithyroid drugs. The sequence came from a female donor with Graves disease. Recombination joined TRBV20-1 with TRBJ2-7, with a weak D call of TRBD1 (5 bases match). Here is the DNA: TGCAGTGCTAGATGGGTCAGGGCGAGCTCCTACGAGCAGTACCTC. Translated, it reads CSARWVRASSYEQYL.